The TCR beta chain described here comes from a study of T and B cells in COVID-19 patients. Whole-study findings and limits: In COVID-19 patients, T cell receptor beta variable and joining gene use was reportedly strongly skewed.

From blood, roughly 250-550 ng of genomic DNA served as TRB template. TRB rearrangements were amplified by multiplex PCR with BIOMED2 TRB-A/B primers. A single record per CDR3 protein comes from TCRdb applying MiXCR to the multiplex PCR reads. Among some 16,000 distinct CDR3 sequences listed, around 30% were seen once. As to this clonotype: Antigen: not known.

Per the germline V gene, CDR1 is LNHDA and CDR2 is SQIVND (reference sequence). V gave up 7 bases and J gave up 7 bases, with 20 bases separating them. CDR3 length equals 15 residues. The sequence was obtained from a human donor who had recovered from COVID-19. The V gene is TRBV19, the J gene TRBJ1-5; D not resolved. The material sequenced was blood. The CDR3 loop reads CASKNQLLERQPQHF. In DNA form, the CDR3 reads TGTGCCAGTAAAAACCAGCTTTTAGAAAGGCAGCCCCAGCATTTT.